What follows are 4 T cell receptor beta chains derived from one specimen sequenced in a study of blood T cell repertoires in COVID-19. Assay: immunoSEQ multiplex PCR; the TCRdb copy retains only in-frame clones and omits some. The repertoire holds fewer than 250,000 clones, 89% seen once, with roughly 6% in the top ten. Source material: peripheral blood. These receptors were taken from a man aged 60 to 75 who had recovered from COVID-19.

Only a few counts were recorded for this clone. V gene TRBV25-1 combines with J gene TRBJ1-1; 7 bases line up with TRBD1. The CDR3 contains 13 residues. Germline CDR1 and CDR2: MGHDK and SYGVNS. The J segment lost 9 bases and the V segment lost 6 bases, leaving 10 bases of the junction unmatched. The CDR3, as DNA: TGTGCCAGCAGCCTAACCGGGACAGTCCAAGCTTTCTTT. Encoded protein: CASSLTGTVQAFF.

The chain employs TRBV7-3 and TRBJ2-1; maybe TRBD1 (6 bases). This CDR3 spans 13 amino acids. V was pared by 3 bases and J by 8 bases, with 11 bases between. Germline values: CDR1 SGHTA, CDR2 FQGTGA. The CDR3 sequence is CASSFRGGDEQFF. The CDR3, as DNA: TGTGCCAGCAGCTTCAGGGGTGGCGATGAGCAGTTCTTC.

The chain joins TRBV29-1 to TRBJ1-1; D is unresolved. Germline CDR1 is SQVTM and CDR2 is ANQGSEA. V lost 0 bases and J lost 6, with 11 bases in between. The CDR3 is 13 amino acids. The DNA of the CDR3 is TGCAGCGTTGAAGATCTTCGGTATCCTGAAGCTTTCTTT. Its protein is CSVEDLRYPEAFF.

This chain links TRBV4-2 with TRBJ1-5; D possibly corresponds to TRBD1 (6 bases). Trimming took off 1 base at V and 0 bases at J, with 16 bases between the two ends. CDR1 and CDR2 from the germline V gene are LGHNA and YNFKEQ. CDR3 length equals 18 residues. The CDR3, as DNA: TGTGCCAGCAGCCAAGGCCCCGGGACACAATATAGCAATCAGCCCCAGCATTTT. Translating it yields CASSQGPGTQYSNQPQHF.